The sequence of this T cell receptor beta chain was determined in a study of blood T cell repertoires in COVID-19. The overall study: The analysed material was cDNA or gDNA that came from T cells, B-cell-depleted T cells, or PBMCs.

The CDR3 is made up of 16 amino acids. The V segment lost 2 bases and the J segment 4 bases; nucleotides outside the gene matches: 6. In germline, CDR1 is MDHEN, CDR2 SYDVKM. Sequencing was performed with immunoSEQ multiplex PCR; in TCRdb, only in-frame clones are kept and a portion is missing. The sample consists of fewer than 200,000 clones, more than 75% of them appearing once. V is TRBV28 and J is TRBJ2-5, with TRBD1 matching over 11 bases. Input material: peripheral blood. The origin of this receptor is a woman aged 45-59 years with COVID-19, enrolled during active disease. Here the CDR3 reads CASSLTNGQGAETQYF. Here the CDR3 DNA reads TGTGCCAGCAGTTTAACTAATGGACAGGGGGCAGAGACCCAGTACTTC. Supplemented by reference TRBV28 and TRBJ2-5, the full variable domain reads DVKVTQSSRYLVKRTGEKVFLECVQDMDHENMFWYRQDPGLGLRLIYFSYDVKMKEKGDIPEGYSVSREKKERFSLILESASTNQTSMYLCASSLTNGQGAETQYFGPGTRLLVL.